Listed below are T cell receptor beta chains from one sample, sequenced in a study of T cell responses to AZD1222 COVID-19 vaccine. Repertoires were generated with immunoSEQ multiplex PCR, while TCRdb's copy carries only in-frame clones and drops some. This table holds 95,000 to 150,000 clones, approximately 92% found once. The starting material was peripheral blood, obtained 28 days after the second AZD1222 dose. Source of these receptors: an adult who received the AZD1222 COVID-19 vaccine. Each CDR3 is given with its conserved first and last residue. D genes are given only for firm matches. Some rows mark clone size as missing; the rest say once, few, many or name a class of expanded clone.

CASSAGTSPGELFF,TGCGCCAGCAGCGCCGGGACTAGTCCTGGGGAGCTGTTTTTT,-,TRBV10-2,TRBD2,TRBJ2-2
CAISEQRDGTEAFF,TGTGCCATCAGTGAGCAACGGGACGGCACTGAAGCTTTCTTT,-,TRBV10-3,-,TRBJ1-1
CASSFKSGYPSEAFF,TGTGCCAGCAGCTTCAAGTCCGGGTACCCGAGTGAAGCTTTCTTT,-,TRBV11-3,-,TRBJ1-1
CASSLWGGRAYGYTF,TGTGCCAGCAGTTTATGGGGGGGCCGGGCCTATGGCTACACCTTC,-,TRBV28,-,TRBJ1-2
CASSPYQETQYF,TGTGCCAGCTCACCCTACCAAGAGACCCAGTACTTC,-,TRBV18,-,TRBJ2-5
CASSVVGTGVGNTIYF,TGTGCCAGCAGCGTAGTAGGGACAGGGGTCGGAAACACCATATATTTT,-,TRBV9,TRBD1,TRBJ1-3
CASSDGGHEQYF,TGTGCCAGCAGTGACGGGGGCCACGAGCAGTACTTC,-,TRBV2,-,TRBJ2-7
CASSQGLPTLGKLFF,TGCGCCAGCAGCCAAGGTTTGCCGACCCTAGGAAAACTGTTTTTT,-,TRBV4-1,-,TRBJ1-4
CASSLGGGNQPQHF,TGTGCCAGCTCACTAGGGGGGGGCAATCAGCCCCAGCATTTT,-,TRBV18,-,TRBJ1-5
CASSKDRGAYEQYF,TGTGCCAGCAGTAAGGACAGGGGGGCCTACGAGCAGTACTTC,-,TRBV27,TRBD1,TRBJ2-7
CASSLEAGQGVNEQYF,TGTGCCAGCAGCTTAGAAGCGGGACAGGGGGTCAACGAGCAGTACTTC,-,TRBV7-2,TRBD1,TRBJ2-7
CASSVGQGAGEPQHF,TGTGCCAGCAGCGTAGGACAGGGGGCAGGTGAGCCCCAGCATTTT,few,TRBV9,TRBD1,TRBJ1-5
CASSLEGQRGYTF,TGTGCCAGCAGTTTGGAGGGGCAGAGAGGCTACACCTTC,-,TRBV28,-,TRBJ1-2
CASRQDTGELFF,TGCGCCAGCAGGCAGGACACCGGGGAGCTGTTTTTT,-,TRBV10-1,-,TRBJ2-2
CASSLDGDGYTF,TGTGCCAGCAGCTTAGATGGGGATGGCTACACCTTC,-,TRBV7-2,-,TRBJ1-2
CASSQGAYDSYSNQPQHF,TGTGCCAGTAGCCAGGGGGCCTATGATTCCTATAGCAATCAGCCCCAGCATTTT,few,TRBV19,TRBD1,TRBJ1-5
CASSSSQGPRGAFF,TGTGCCAGCAGCTCCAGCCAGGGTCCCCGAGGGGCTTTCTTT,few,TRBV7-8,-,TRBJ1-1
CASSLGGGGDTQYF,TGTGCCAGCAGTTTAGGAGGAGGGGGAGATACGCAGTATTTT,-,TRBV28,-,TRBJ2-3
CASSSPGQGGSYEQYF,TGTGCCAGCAGTTCTCCGGGGCAGGGGGGCTCCTACGAGCAGTACTTC,-,TRBV28,-,TRBJ2-7
CASSLGGTSLVNEKLFF,TGTGCCAGCAGCTTAGGGGGCACCAGTCTAGTTAATGAAAAACTGTTTTTT,-,TRBV11-2,-,TRBJ1-4
CASSQELDGTYEQYF,TGTGCCAGCAGCCAAGAGTTGGACGGTACCTACGAGCAGTACTTC,-,TRBV4-2,-,TRBJ2-7
CASSPPRGNRNLYNEQFF,TGTGCCAGCAGCCCCCCACGTGGTAACAGGAATCTCTACAATGAGCAGTTCTTC,-,TRBV7-9,-,TRBJ2-1